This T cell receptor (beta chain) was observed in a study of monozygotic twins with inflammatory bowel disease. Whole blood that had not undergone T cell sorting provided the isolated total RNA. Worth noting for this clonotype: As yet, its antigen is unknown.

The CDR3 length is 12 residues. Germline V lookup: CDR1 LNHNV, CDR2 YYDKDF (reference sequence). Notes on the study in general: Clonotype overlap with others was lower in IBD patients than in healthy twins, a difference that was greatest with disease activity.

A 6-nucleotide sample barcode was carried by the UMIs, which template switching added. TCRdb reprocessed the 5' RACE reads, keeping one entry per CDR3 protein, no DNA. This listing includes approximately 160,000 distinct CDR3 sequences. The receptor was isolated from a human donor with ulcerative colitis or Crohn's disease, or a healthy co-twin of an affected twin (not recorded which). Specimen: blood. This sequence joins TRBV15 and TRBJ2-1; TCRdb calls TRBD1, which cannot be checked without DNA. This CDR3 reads CATSSQGNEQFF.